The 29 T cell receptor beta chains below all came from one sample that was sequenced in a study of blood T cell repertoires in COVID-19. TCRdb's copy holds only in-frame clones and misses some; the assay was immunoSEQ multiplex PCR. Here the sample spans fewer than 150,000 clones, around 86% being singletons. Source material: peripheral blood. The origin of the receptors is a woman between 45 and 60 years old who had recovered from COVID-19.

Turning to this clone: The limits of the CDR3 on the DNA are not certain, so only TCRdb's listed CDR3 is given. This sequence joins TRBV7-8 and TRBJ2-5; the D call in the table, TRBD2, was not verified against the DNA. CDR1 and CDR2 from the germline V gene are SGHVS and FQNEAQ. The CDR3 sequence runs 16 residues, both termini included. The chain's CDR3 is CASSLRESFTSVTQYF.

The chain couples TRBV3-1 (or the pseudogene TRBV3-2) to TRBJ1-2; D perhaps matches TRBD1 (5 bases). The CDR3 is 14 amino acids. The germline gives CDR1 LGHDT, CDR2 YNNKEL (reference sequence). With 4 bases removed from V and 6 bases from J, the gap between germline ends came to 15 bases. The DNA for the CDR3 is TGTGCCAGCAGCCTCCAAGGAAGGGGTAATGGCTACACCTTC. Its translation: CASSLQGRGNGYTF.

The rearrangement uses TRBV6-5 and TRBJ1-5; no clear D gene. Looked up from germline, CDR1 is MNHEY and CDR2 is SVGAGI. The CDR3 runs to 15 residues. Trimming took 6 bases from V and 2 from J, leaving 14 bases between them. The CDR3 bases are TGTGCCAGCAGCCCCCGGGAATACGGCAATCAGCCCCAGCATTTT. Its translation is CASSPREYGNQPQHF.

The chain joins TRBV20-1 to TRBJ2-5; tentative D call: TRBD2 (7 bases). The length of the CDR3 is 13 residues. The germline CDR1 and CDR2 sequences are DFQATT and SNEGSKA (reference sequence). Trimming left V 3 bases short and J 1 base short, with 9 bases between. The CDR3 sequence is CSASRGGQETQYF. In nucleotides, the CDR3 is TGCAGTGCTAGTAGGGGGGGCCAAGAGACCCAGTACTTC.

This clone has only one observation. In DNA form, the CDR3 reads TGTGCCAGCTCACCAATGGGCAGGGGGCGTGGGGACACTGAAGCTTTCTTT. Protein: CASSPMGRGRGDTEAFF. The chain couples TRBV18 to TRBJ1-1; TRBD1 agrees at 8 bases. The V and J ends lost 2 bases and 3 bases, in that order; junction bases with no gene match: 11. Germline V lookup: CDR1 KGHSH, CDR2 LQKENI. CDR3 size: 17 residues.

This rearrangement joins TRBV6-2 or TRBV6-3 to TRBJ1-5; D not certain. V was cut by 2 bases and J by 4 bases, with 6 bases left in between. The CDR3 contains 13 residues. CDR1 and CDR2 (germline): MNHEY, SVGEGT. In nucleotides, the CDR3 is TGTGCCAGCAGTTACATGTATAATCAGCCCCAGCATTTT. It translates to CASSYMYNQPQHF.

This CDR3 reads CAWTLGGANSGNTIYF. Written as DNA, the CDR3 is TGTGCCTGGACACTCGGGGGGGCGAACTCTGGAAACACCATATATTTT. This chain joins TRBV30 and TRBJ1-3; tentatively, D is TRBD1 (6 bases). V was cut by 4 bases and J by 0 bases, with 16 bases left in between. This CDR3 is 16 amino acids long. Germline V CDR1 and CDR2: GTSNPN, SVGIG (reference sequence).

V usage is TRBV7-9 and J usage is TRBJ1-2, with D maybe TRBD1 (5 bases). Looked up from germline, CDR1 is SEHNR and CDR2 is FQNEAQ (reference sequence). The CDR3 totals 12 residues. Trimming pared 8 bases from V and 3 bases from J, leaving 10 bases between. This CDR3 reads CASRAGDYGYTF. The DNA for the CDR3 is TGTGCCAGCCGAGCGGGGGACTATGGCTACACCTTC.

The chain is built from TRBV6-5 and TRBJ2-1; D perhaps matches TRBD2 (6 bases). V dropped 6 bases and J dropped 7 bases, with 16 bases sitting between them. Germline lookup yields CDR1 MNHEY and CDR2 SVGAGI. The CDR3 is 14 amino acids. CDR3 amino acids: CASRSGYISNEQFF. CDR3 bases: TGTGCCAGCAGGAGCGGGTACATTTCTAATGAGCAGTTCTTC.

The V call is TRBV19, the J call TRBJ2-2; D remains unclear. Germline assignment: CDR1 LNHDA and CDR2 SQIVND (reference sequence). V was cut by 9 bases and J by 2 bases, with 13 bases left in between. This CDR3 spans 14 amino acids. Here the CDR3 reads CASRLTFNTGELFF. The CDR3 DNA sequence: TGTGCCAGCCGACTGACCTTTAACACCGGGGAGCTGTTTTTT.

CDR3: CASSQLYRDRDYGYTF. The CDR3 DNA reads as TGTGCCAGCAGCCAGCTTTACCGGGACAGGGACTATGGCTACACCTTC. This chain connects TRBV14 to TRBJ1-2; 9 bases agree with TRBD1. V lost 3 bases to trimming and J lost 3 bases; unmatched junction nucleotides: 8. This CDR3 has 16 residues. Germline-derived CDR1 and CDR2 are SGHDN and FVKESK.

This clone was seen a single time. CDR3 nucleotide sequence: TGTGCCAGCAGCTTTTCCGGGACAGTCGACGAGCAGTACTTC. This codes for CASSFSGTVDEQYF. V and J are TRBV11-2 and TRBJ2-7, with 7 bases lining up with TRBD1. The V segment lost 3 bases and the J segment 5 bases; nucleotides outside the gene matches: 7. The CDR3 spans 14 residues. Per the germline V gene, CDR1 is SGHAT and CDR2 is FQNNGV. The full variable domain, completed using reference TRBV11-2 and TRBJ2-7, is EAGVAQSPRYKIIEKRQSVAFWCNPISGHATLYWYQQILGQGPKLLIQFQNNGVVDDSQLPKDRFSAERLKGVDSTLKIQPAKLEDSAVYLCASSFSGTVDEQYFGPGTRLTVT.

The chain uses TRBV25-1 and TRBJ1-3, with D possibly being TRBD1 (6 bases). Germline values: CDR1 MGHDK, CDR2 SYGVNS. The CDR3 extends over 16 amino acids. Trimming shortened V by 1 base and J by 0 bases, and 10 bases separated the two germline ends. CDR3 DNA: TGTGCCAGCAGTGAATTGATAGGGGGCTCTGGAAACACCATATATTTT. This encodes CASSELIGGSGNTIYF.

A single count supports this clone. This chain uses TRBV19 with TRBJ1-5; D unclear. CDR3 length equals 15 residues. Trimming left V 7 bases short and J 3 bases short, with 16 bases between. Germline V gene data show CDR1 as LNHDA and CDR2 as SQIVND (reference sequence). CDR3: CASISGTWANQPQHF. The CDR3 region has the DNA TGTGCCAGTATCTCCGGAACCTGGGCCAATCAGCCCCAGCATTTT. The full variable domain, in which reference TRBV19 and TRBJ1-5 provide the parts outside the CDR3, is DGGITQSPKYLFRKEGQNVTLSCEQNLNHDAMYWYRQDPGQGLRLIYYSQIVNDFQKGDIAEGYSVSREKKESFPLTVTSAQKNPTAFYLCASISGTWANQPQHFGDGTRLSIL.

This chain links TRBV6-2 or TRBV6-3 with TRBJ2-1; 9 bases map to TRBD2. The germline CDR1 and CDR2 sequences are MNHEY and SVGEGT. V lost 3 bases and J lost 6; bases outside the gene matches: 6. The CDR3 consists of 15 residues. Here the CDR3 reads CASSYGTSSSNEQFF. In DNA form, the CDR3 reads TGTGCCAGCAGTTATGGGACTAGCAGTTCCAATGAGCAGTTCTTC.

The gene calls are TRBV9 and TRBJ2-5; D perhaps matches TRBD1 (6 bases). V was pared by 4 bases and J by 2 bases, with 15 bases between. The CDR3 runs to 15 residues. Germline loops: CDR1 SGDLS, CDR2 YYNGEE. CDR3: CASSITPTGQETQYF. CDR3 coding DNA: TGTGCCAGCAGCATAACCCCGACAGGACAAGAGACCCAGTACTTC.

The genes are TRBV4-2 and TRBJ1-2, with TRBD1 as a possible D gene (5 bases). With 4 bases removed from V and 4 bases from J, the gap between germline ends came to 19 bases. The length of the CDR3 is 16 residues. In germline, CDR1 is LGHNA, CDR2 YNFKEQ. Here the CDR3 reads CASSPKDSARIYGYTF. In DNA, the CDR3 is TGTGCCAGCAGCCCTAAAGACAGTGCGCGAATCTATGGCTACACCTTC.

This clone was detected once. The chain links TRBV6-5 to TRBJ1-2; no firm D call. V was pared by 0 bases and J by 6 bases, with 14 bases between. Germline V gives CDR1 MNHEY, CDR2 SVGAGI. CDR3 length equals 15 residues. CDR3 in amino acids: CASSYSRSPGDGYTF. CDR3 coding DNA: TGTGCCAGCAGTTACTCTCGCTCCCCCGGGGATGGCTACACCTTC.

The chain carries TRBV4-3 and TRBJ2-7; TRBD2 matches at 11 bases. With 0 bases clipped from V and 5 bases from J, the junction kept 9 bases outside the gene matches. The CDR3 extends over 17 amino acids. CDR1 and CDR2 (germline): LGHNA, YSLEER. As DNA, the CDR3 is TGCGCCAGCAGCCAAGATTTCTCTCTAGCGGGAGGCAACGAGCAGTACTTC. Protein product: CASSQDFSLAGGNEQYF.

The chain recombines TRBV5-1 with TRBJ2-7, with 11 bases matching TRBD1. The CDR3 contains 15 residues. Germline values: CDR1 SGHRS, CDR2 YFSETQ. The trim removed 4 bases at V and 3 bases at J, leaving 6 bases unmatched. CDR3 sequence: CASSTRTGGGYEQYF. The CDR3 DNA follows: TGCGCCAGCAGCACCCGGACAGGGGGCGGCTACGAGCAGTACTTC.

The CDR3: CASKLRPWDRADTEAFF. Written as DNA, the CDR3 is TGTGCCAGCAAACTCCGCCCTTGGGACAGGGCGGACACTGAAGCTTTCTTT. The chain combines TRBV21-1 with TRBJ1-1; TRBD1, as called in the table, went unchecked against the DNA. TRBV21-1 is designated a pseudogene. This CDR3 is 17 amino acids long.

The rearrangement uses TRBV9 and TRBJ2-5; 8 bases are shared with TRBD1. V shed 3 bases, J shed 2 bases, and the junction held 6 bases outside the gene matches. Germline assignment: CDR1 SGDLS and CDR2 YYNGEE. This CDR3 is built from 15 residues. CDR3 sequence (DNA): TGTGCCAGCAGCGGAGACAGGGGAAGTCAAGAGACCCAGTACTTC. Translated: CASSGDRGSQETQYF.

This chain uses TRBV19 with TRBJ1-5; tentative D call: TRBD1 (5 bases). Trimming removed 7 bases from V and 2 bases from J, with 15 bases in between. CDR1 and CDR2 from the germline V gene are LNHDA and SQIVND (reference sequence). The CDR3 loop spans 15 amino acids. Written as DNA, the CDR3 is TGTGCCAGTACCCTGGGGGGTTTTGGCAATCAGCCCCAGCATTTT. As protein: CASTLGGFGNQPQHF.

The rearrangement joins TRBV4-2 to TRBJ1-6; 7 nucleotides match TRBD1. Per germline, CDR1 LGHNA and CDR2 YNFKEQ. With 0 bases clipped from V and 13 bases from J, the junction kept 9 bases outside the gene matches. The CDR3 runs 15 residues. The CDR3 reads CASSQDSFLRGPLHF. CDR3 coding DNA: TGTGCCAGCAGCCAAGATTCCTTCCTCAGGGGGCCCCTCCACTTT.

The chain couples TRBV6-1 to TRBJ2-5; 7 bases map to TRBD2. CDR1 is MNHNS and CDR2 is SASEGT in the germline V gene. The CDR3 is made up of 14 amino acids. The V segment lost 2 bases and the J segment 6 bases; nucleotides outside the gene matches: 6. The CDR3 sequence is CASSERGGWQTQYF. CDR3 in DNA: TGTGCCAGCAGTGAAAGGGGAGGGTGGCAGACCCAGTACTTC.

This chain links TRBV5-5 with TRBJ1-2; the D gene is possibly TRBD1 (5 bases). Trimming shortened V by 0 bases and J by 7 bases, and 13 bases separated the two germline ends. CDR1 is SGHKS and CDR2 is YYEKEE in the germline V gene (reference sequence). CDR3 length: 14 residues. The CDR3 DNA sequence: TGTGCCAGCAGCTTGGCAGGAGGGGTTGGTGGCTACACCTTC. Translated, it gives CASSLAGGVGGYTF.

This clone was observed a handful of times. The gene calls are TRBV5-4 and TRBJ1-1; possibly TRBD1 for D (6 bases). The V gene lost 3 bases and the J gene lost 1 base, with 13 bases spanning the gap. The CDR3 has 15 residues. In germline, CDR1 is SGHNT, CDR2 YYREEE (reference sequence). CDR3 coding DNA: TGTGCCAGCAGCTCGTTCTTACAGGGGAACACTGAAGCTTTCTTT. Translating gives CASSSFLQGNTEAFF.

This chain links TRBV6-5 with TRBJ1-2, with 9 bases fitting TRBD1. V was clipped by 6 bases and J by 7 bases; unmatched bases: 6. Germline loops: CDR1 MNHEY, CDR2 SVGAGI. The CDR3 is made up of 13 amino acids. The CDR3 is CASSGTGWVGYTF. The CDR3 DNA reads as TGTGCCAGCAGCGGGACAGGGTGGGTTGGCTACACCTTC.

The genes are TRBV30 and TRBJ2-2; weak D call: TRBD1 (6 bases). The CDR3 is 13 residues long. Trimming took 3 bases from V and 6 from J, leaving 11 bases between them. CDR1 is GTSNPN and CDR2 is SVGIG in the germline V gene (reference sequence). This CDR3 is CAWSRGMAGELFF. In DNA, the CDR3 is TGTGCCTGGAGCAGGGGTATGGCCGGGGAGCTGTTTTTT.